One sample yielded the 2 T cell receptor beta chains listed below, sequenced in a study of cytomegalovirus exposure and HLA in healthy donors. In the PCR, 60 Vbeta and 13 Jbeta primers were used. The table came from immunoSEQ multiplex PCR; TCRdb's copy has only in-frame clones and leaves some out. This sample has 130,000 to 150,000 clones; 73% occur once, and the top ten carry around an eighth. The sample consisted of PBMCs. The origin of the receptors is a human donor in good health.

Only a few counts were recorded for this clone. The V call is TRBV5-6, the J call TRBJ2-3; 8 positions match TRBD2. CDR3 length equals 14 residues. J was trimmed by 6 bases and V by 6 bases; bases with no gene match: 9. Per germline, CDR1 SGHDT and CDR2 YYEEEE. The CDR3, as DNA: TGTGCCAGCAACTTCGGGGGGGGCGTGGATACGCAGTATTTT. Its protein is CASNFGGGVDTQYF.

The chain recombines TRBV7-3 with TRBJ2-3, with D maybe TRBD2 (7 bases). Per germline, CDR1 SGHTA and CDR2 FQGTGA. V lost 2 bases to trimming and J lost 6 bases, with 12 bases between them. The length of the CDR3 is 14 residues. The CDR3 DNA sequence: TGTGCCAGCAGCTTATTTGCGGGGGCCGATACGCAGTATTTT. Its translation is CASSLFAGADTQYF.